This T cell receptor beta chain was profiled in a study of cytomegalovirus exposure and HLA in healthy donors (TCRdb year 2017). For the study in its entirety: According to a later analysis, one platform produced both the 110 or so validation repertoires and the approximately 660 repertoires of the first cohort. The study was designed to test whether signatures of past pathogen exposure could be identified by cataloging public T cell receptors. Along with the approximately 700-subject first cohort, a separate validation cohort of over a hundred different subjects was used. To predict cytomegalovirus infection status, the study brought together high-throughput TCR immunosequencing, statistical association of individual TCRs with disease status, and machine learning. The study at large found these results: The classifier was reported to diagnose cytomegalovirus status with high specificity and sensitivity in both the original cohort and the validation cohort. It was suggested by the authors that the approach could potentially be generalized to other disease states and immunological phenotypes. In vitro tests confirmed that a few of the cytomegalovirus-associated TCR beta chains recognize cytomegalovirus antigens. While some public TCRs were present in many individuals, most TCR sequences turned up only very rarely across donors. Of the cluster scores, 85% to 95% were above 0 in a later analysis, which found that TCRs clustered in the first cohort also tended to co-occur in the 95 to 150 validation repertoires. A later analysis lacked HLA typing for the validation cohort, so it scored co-occurrence in that cohort across all 130 or so repertoires. The study gave a list of some 150 TCR beta chains associated with cytomegalovirus.

The library was built by means of the immunoSEQ multiplex PCR assay. Processing in the source paper ran as follows. To diagnose cytomegalovirus status from the catalog of TCR beta chain sequences, a statistical classification framework was built. TCRdb retrieved this table from immuneACCESS and kept in-frame rearrangements only. Not all clones are present; in checked studies, unresolved V genes account for under half, and no reason is known for the remainder. Clonal size and the V and J genes are those of that table, whereas D and trimming came from the DNA. The sample records around 70,000 clones, around 94% of which are singletons. The ten largest account for roughly 0.63% of the sample. V loses 5 bases at its end and J loses 6 bases; junction bases beyond the gene matches: 9. The germline V gene supplies CDR1 SGHTA and CDR2 FQGNSA. Taken from cysteine to phenylalanine, the CDR3 has 15 residues. CDR3 DNA only is kept here, 45 bases in frame from base 1.

In regard to this clone: The clone's antigen remains unknown. No much larger clonotype is one base removed from it; base qualities were not supplied.

Separate from the roughly 700-subject first cohort, the validation cohort of 120 subjects was the group to which the donors belonged. This clonotype was obtained from a woman under 30 in good health and CMV-seronegative. The sample taken for sequencing was PBMCs. The sequence is built from TRBV7-2 and TRBJ2-5; the central 10 bases match TRBD2. The CDR3: CASSIEASGGKTQYF. The nucleotides are TGTGCCAGCAGCATAGAGGCTAGCGGGGGAAAGACCCAGTACTTC.